These 28 T cell receptor beta chains were all obtained from the same sample, sequenced in a study of T cell repertoires in cytomegalovirus infection. TCRdb used MiXCR to reprocess the reads, holding one entry per CDR3 protein. The sample shows approximately 750,000 distinct CDR3 sequences, 35% to 40% of them seen only once. Sequencing was performed on PBMCs. The receptor set was obtained from a human donor in good health (CMV status not recorded). Some clones in this sample may be carry-over from other donors' samples.

This clonotype turned up a few times. This chain links TRBV7-3 with TRBJ1-3; the D gene is possibly TRBD1 (5 bases). This CDR3 has 12 residues. Germline loops: CDR1 SGHTA, CDR2 FQGTGA. The ends were cut back, 5 bases at V and 6 bases at J, with 8 bases in the middle. The CDR3, as DNA: TGTGCCAGCAGCCGGGACGAAAACACCATATATTTT. Its translation: CASSRDENTIYF.

The V gene is TRBV2, the J gene TRBJ2-7, with D maybe TRBD1 (6 bases). CDR1 is SNHLY and CDR2 is FYNNEI in the germline V gene. There are 14 residues in the CDR3. Deletions cut 9 bases from V and 2 bases from J, with 17 bases between. This CDR3 is CARPRGNGTYEQYF. CDR3 DNA sequence: TGTGCCAGACCCAGGGGAAACGGGACCTACGAGCAGTACTTC.

This clonotype appeared a few times. The rearrangement uses TRBV6-6 and TRBJ2-7; possibly TRBD1 for D (7 bases). The CDR3 totals 15 residues. Germline V gene data show CDR1 as MNHNY and CDR2 as SVGAGI (reference sequence). Trimming cost V 4 bases and J 7 bases, with 20 bases left between them. Here the CDR3 DNA reads TGTGCCAGCAGTTTCGCGACAGGGAGGTCGGGGGAGCAGTACTTC. It encodes CASSFATGRSGEQYF.

V gene TRBV3-1 combines with J gene TRBJ2-3; D call uncertain. Germline CDR1 reads LGHDT; CDR2 reads YNNKEL (reference sequence). CDR3 size: 15 residues. The ends were cut back, 2 bases at V and 5 bases at J, with 14 bases in the middle. The CDR3 DNA reads TGTGCCAGCAGCCAACGTGGACCCTCCGGAGATACGCAGTATTTT. It specifies CASSQRGPSGDTQYF.

The table lists this clonotype with a few counts. Here the CDR3 DNA reads TGTGCCAGCATGGAGGTCTACGAGCAGTACTTC. Residues: CASMEVYEQYF. The chain recombines TRBV6-2 or TRBV6-3 with TRBJ2-7, with a tentative D call TRBD2 (5 bases). The germline gives CDR1 MNHEY, CDR2 SVGEGT. CDR3 length: 11 amino acids. V gave up 7 bases and J gave up 3 bases, with 7 bases separating them.

This clonotype was counted at least ten times. The genes are TRBV7-9 and TRBJ1-1; D not certain. V gave up 2 bases and J gave up 1 base, with 11 bases separating them. CDR1 is SEHNR, CDR2 FQNEAQ, per germline (reference sequence). The CDR3 covers 15 residues. This CDR3 reads CASSLTWRPNTEAFF. In DNA, the CDR3 is TGTGCCAGCAGCTTAACGTGGCGACCGAACACTGAAGCTTTCTTT. Full variable domain (missing parts from reference TRBV7-9 and TRBJ1-1): DTGVSQNPRHKITKRGQNVTFRCDPISEHNRLYWYRQTLGQGPEFLTYFQNEAQLEKSRLLSDRFSAERPKGSFSTLEIQRTEQGDSAMYLCASSLTWRPNTEAFFGQGTRLTVV.

The CDR3 here is CASSLTDRVISNGRFSGELFF. CDR3 bases: TGTGCCAGCAGCTTAACGGACAGGGTGATCTCTAACGGGAGATTTTCCGGGGAGCTGTTTTTT. The chain carries TRBV7-9 and TRBJ2-2, with 8 bases fitting TRBD1. V dropped 2 bases and J dropped 6; count of bases not matched to a gene: 23. Germline V gene data show CDR1 as SEHNR and CDR2 as FQNEAQ (reference sequence). The CDR3 is 21 residues long.

The chain couples TRBV10-3 to TRBJ2-1, with TRBD2 identical over 8 bases. V lost 2 bases, J lost 8 bases, and 5 bases stayed unmatched. CDR3 length: 14 amino acids. Germline CDR1 and CDR2: ENHRY and SYGVKD. CDR3 bases: TGTGCCATCAGTGAGGCAAGCGGGAGCGATGAGCAGTTCTTC. This gives the protein CAISEASGSDEQFF.

The chain recombines TRBV7-3 with TRBJ2-7; D tentatively fits TRBD1 or TRBD2 (5 bases each). CDR1 is SGHTA, CDR2 FQGTGA, per germline. This CDR3 comprises 16 residues. V lost 6 bases and J lost 7, with 25 bases in between. The CDR3 DNA reads TGTGCCAGCAGTCCTGGACACTCGTGGGGGATTAGAGAGCAGTACTTC. Translated: CASSPGHSWGIREQYF.

This clonotype has a count of ten or more. The chain employs TRBV7-2 and TRBJ1-1; weak D call: TRBD1 (6 bases). The CDR3 sequence is 13 residues long. The germline CDR1 and CDR2 sequences are SGHTA and FQGNSA. V lost 7 bases and J lost 2, with 11 bases in between. The CDR3 loop is CASNGQINTEAFF. The CDR3 coding sequence is TGTGCCAGCAACGGACAGATAAACACTGAAGCTTTCTTT.

To note about this clonotype: Mismatch with germline at one junction end may stem from a read error. V is TRBV19 and J is TRBJ1-1; possibly TRBD1 for D (5 bases). Germline loops: CDR1 LNHDA, CDR2 SQIVND (reference sequence). The CDR3 runs 15 residues. Written as DNA, the CDR3 is TGTGCCAGTAGTCGCTCCCGACAGATTAACATTGAAGCTTTCTTT. It specifies CASSRSRQINIEAFF.

This chain links TRBV11-3 with TRBJ2-7; 10 bases agree with TRBD1. The CDR3 contains 17 residues. Germline CDR1 and CDR2: SGHNT and YENEEA. The ends lost 5 bases at V and 0 bases at J; junction bases unmatched: 10. The CDR3 protein is CASSPLRRTGGSYEQYF. The CDR3 DNA reads TGTGCCAGCAGCCCATTAAGGAGGACAGGGGGCTCCTACGAGCAGTACTTC.

This clonotype has a count of ten or more. An end of the junction does not agree with germline; a read error may underlie this. The chain employs TRBV11-1 and TRBJ2-1, with TRBD2 matching over 15 bases. CDR1 and CDR2 (germline): SGHAT, FQDESV (reference sequence). The CDR3 totals 15 residues. CDR3 residues: CASTLGLAGGNEQFF. CDR3 in DNA: TGTGCCAGCACCTTAGGACTAGCGGGAGGGAATGAGCAGTTCTTC.

This clonotype was recorded at least ten times. The CDR3 loop is CASSSRTGPLNTGELFF. In nucleotides, the CDR3 is TGTGCCAGTAGTTCAAGGACAGGGCCACTGAACACCGGGGAGCTGTTTTTT. The chain combines TRBV19 with TRBJ2-2; 8 nucleotides align to TRBD1. The CDR3 is 17 amino acids. The trim removed 5 bases at V and 1 base at J, leaving 9 bases unmatched. Germline V CDR1 and CDR2: LNHDA, SQIVND (reference sequence).

The chain links TRBV29-1 to TRBJ2-3, with 10 positions matching TRBD2. Germline CDR1 and CDR2: SQVTM and ANQGSEA. V lost 4 bases to trimming and J lost 4 bases; unmatched junction nucleotides: 2. This CDR3 comprises 13 residues. The CDR3 DNA sequence: TGCAGCGTTGTCGGGACTAGCGCAGATACGCAGTATTTT. Amino acids: CSVVGTSADTQYF.

This clonotype was recorded many times. The genes are TRBV10-2 and TRBJ1-1; no clear D gene. Trimming took off 1 base at V and 3 bases at J, with 0 bases between the two ends. Germline V gene data show CDR1 as WSHSY and CDR2 as SAAADI. This CDR3 region has 11 residues. Here the CDR3 DNA reads TGCGCCAGCAGTGAGTACACTGAAGCTTTCTTT. It is translated as CASSEYTEAFF.

Only a few counts were recorded for this clonotype. This chain uses TRBV11-1 with TRBJ2-5; the match to TRBD1 covers 8 bases. The germline gives CDR1 SGHAT, CDR2 FQDESV (reference sequence). The CDR3 loop spans 14 amino acids. Trimming removed 1 base from V and 6 bases from J; junction bases left unmatched: 4. The CDR3 sequence: CASSLVRGRKTQYF. The CDR3 coding sequence is TGTGCCAGCAGCTTAGTCAGGGGGCGAAAGACCCAGTACTTC.

On this clonotype: A read error may be the cause here, since a much bigger clone is one base away. The rearrangement links TRBV7-2 to TRBJ1-6; D may be TRBD1 (6 bases). From germline, CDR1 is SGHTA and CDR2 FQGNSA. This CDR3 has 14 amino acids. The CDR3 region has the DNA TGTGCCAGCAGCTTAGACGGGACAAATTCACCCCTCAACTTT. It specifies CASSLDGTNSPLNF.

On this clonotype: A read error may be the cause here, since a much bigger clone is one base away. The chain combines TRBV7-9 with TRBJ2-2; 9 positions match TRBD2. Looked up from germline, CDR1 is SEHNR and CDR2 is FQNEAQ (reference sequence). This CDR3 comprises 17 residues. The DNA for the CDR3 is TGTGCCAGCAGCTTAGGTAGCGGGAGAGCTGGCACCGGGGGGCTGTTTTTT. It is translated as CASSLGSGRAGTGGLFF.

This clonotype was seen repeatedly, ten times or more. The rearrangement joins TRBV12-3 or TRBV12-4 to TRBJ1-1; D ambiguous. Trimming shortened V by 5 bases and J by 5 bases, and 12 bases separated the two germline ends. This CDR3 is built from 13 residues. Here the CDR3 DNA reads TGTGCCAGCAGTCCCGGGGTTGTGACTGAAGCTTTCTTT. Its protein product is CASSPGVVTEAFF.

The genes are TRBV4-2 and TRBJ1-2; D may be TRBD1 (5 bases). Trimming left V 0 bases short and J 4 bases short, with 9 bases between. The germline gives CDR1 LGHNA, CDR2 YNFKEQ. The CDR3 runs 14 residues. The CDR3 DNA reads as TGTGCCAGCAGCCAAGAGGGGCAGAGCTATGGCTACACCTTC. This encodes CASSQEGQSYGYTF.

This sequence joins TRBV19 and TRBJ1-4; 7 nucleotides match TRBD1. This CDR3 is 15 amino acids long. Germline CDR1 LNHDA, CDR2 SQIVND (reference sequence). The V and J ends lost 4 bases and 5 bases, in that order; junction bases with no gene match: 7. The CDR3 sequence is CASSTGTARNEKLFF. The CDR3 DNA is TGTGCCAGTAGTACGGGGACAGCGCGGAATGAAAAACTGTTTTTT.

This rearrangement joins TRBV6-1 to TRBJ1-4; possible D gene TRBD1, 5 bases. CDR3 size: 11 residues. CDR1 is MNHNS, CDR2 SASEGT, per germline. V lost 2 bases, J lost 12 bases, and 7 bases lay in between. Here the CDR3 reads CASSEWGELFF. The CDR3 nucleotides are TGTGCCAGCAGTGAATGGGGGGAACTGTTTTTT.

This clonotype was observed once. The CDR3 carries no conserved terminal phenylalanine or tryptophan, so it likely arises from a read error. The rearrangement joins TRBV19 to TRBJ2-1; 10 bases agree with TRBD1. Trimming took 10 bases from V and 7 from J; bases not matched to a gene: 4. The germline V gene has CDR1 LNHDA and CDR2 SQIVND (reference sequence). This CDR3 is 12 amino acids long. In DNA form, the CDR3 reads TGTGCCACCGGGACAGGGGCGAATGAGCAGTTCTTA. Translation gives CATGTGANEQFL.

The genes are TRBV29-1 and TRBJ2-3, with D uncertain. Trimming cost V 5 bases and J 4 bases, with 13 bases left between them. In germline, CDR1 is SQVTM, CDR2 ANQGSEA. The length of the CDR3 is 13 residues. Here the CDR3 reads CSVPGPRSDTQYF. The CDR3 nucleotides are TGCAGCGTTCCTGGGCCTCGTTCAGATACGCAGTATTTT.

The chain employs TRBV19 and TRBJ1-5; no clear D. The V gene lost 7 bases and the J gene lost 6 bases, with 16 bases spanning the gap. The CDR3 is made up of 14 amino acids. Germline CDR1 reads LNHDA; CDR2 reads SQIVND (reference sequence). The CDR3 nucleotides are TGTGCCAGTATTGTTACCGGCCTCGGTCAGCCCCAGCATTTT. Its protein product is CASIVTGLGQPQHF.

V usage is TRBV12-3 or TRBV12-4 and J usage is TRBJ1-1; TRBD1 matches at 9 bases. CDR3 length: 16 residues. V was pared by 7 bases and J by 2 bases, with 11 bases of the junction left unmatched. CDR3 in amino acids: CASIPGQGKGNTEAFF. In nucleotides, the CDR3 is TGTGCCAGCATTCCCGGACAGGGGAAGGGAAACACTGAAGCTTTCTTT.

This clonotype was seen a few times. A junction end diverges from the germline sequence, so it may reflect a read error. The J gene is TRBJ2-1, the V gene TRBV7-2, with TRBD2 matching 7 bases. The CDR3 has 16 residues. CDR1 is SGHTA and CDR2 is FQGNSA in the germline V gene. As DNA, the CDR3 is TGTGCCAGCAGCTTCGTGAGCGGGGCTTCCTCCAATGAGCAGTTCTTC. This gives the protein CASSFVSGASSNEQFF.